These 3 T cell receptor beta chains came from one sample sequenced in a study of CD8 T cells in ankylosing spondylitis. Study-wide findings and caveats: In ankylosing spondylitis blood, a motif of seven to nine highly homologous TCR beta variants appeared characteristic.

These TCRs are of unknown antigen specificity. TCRdb re-derived calls from the 5' RACE reads in MiXCR, one entry per CDR3 protein. Of roughly 470,000 distinct CDR3 sequences listed, approximately 26% are singletons. The sample was blood, either unsorted or a sorted T cell fraction (not recorded which). The receptors derive from a male donor with ankylosing spondylitis.

This clonotype has ten or more counts. The chain couples TRBV5-1 to TRBJ1-1; 7 bases agree with TRBD1. Per germline, CDR1 SGHRS and CDR2 YFSETQ. V lost 1 base, J lost 3 bases, and 0 bases stayed unmatched. The CDR3 consists of 13 residues. The CDR3 DNA is TGCGCCAGCAGCTTGACAGGGGACACTGAAGCTTTCTTT. Residues: CASSLTGDTEAFF.

This chain uses TRBV5-1 with TRBJ1-1; D ambiguous. CDR1 SGHRS and CDR2 YFSETQ come from the germline V gene. The CDR3 length is 14 residues. The ends were cut back, 5 bases at V and 0 bases at J, with 11 bases in the middle. Written as DNA, the CDR3 is TGCGCCAGCAGTTTTGACGGGTTGAACACTGAAGCTTTCTTT. Translated, it gives CASSFDGLNTEAFF. The whole variable domain, filled in from reference TRBV5-1 and TRBJ1-1, reads KAGVTQTPRYLIKTRGQQVTLSCSPISGHRSVSWYQQTPGQGLQFLFEYFSETQRNKGNFPGRFSGRQFSNSRSEMNVSTLELGDSALYLCASSFDGLNTEAFFGQGTRLTVV.

This clonotype was seen a few times. This chain uses TRBV3-1 with TRBJ2-1; D possibly matches TRBD1 or TRBD2 (6 bases each). The ends were cut back, 4 bases at V and 15 bases at J, with 19 bases in the middle. The CDR3 is 13 residues long. The V gene's germline CDR1 is LGHDT and CDR2 YNNKEL (reference sequence). The CDR3 DNA sequence: TGTGCCAGCAGCCTAACCTCAGGGGACTTAGGGTTCTTC. Translating it yields CASSLTSGDLGFF.